These 30 T cell receptor beta chains came from one sample sequenced in a study of T cells in Graves' hyperthyroidism and ophthalmopathy. The CDR3 regions of TCR beta were amplified from RNA transcripts. RT-PCR in the first round (using the HTBI primer set) targeted the TCR CDR3. TCRdb recomputed calls from the multiplex PCR reads with MiXCR, one row per CDR3 protein. The sample has a few hundred thousand distinct CDR3 sequences; 13% to 15% are singletons. The sample consisted of blood. The receptors here all came from a young woman with Graves' hyperthyroidism.

In its sample, this clonotype was seen a few times. The CDR3 spells CASSAISGTANTEAFF. CDR3 in DNA: TGTGCCAGCAGCGCCATATCCGGGACGGCGAACACTGAAGCTTTCTTT. The rearrangement uses TRBV7-9 and TRBJ1-1, with D possibly being TRBD1 (5 bases). V lost 5 bases and J lost 1, with 17 bases in between. This CDR3 has 16 residues. CDR1 is SEHNR and CDR2 is FQNEAQ in the germline V gene (reference sequence).

In its sample, this clonotype was seen many times. V is TRBV30 and J is TRBJ2-2, with D unclear. Germline CDR1 is GTSNPN and CDR2 is SVGIG (reference sequence). V lost 4 bases and J lost 3, with 9 bases in between. This CDR3 contains 13 residues. CDR3 sequence: CAWTRRYTGELFF. CDR3 DNA sequence: TGTGCCTGGACTCGACGGTACACCGGGGAGCTGTTTTTT.

In its sample, this clonotype was seen many times. The chain combines TRBV28 with TRBJ2-4, with D perhaps TRBD1 (6 bases). Trimming removed 4 bases at V and 3 bases at J, with 22 bases between. This CDR3 comprises 18 residues. Germline V CDR1 and CDR2: MDHEN, SYDVKM. As DNA, the CDR3 is TGTGCCAGCAGTTCTACCGGGACCACAGGGAAGGGCAAAAACATTCAGTACTTC. Its protein product is CASSSTGTTGKGKNIQYF.

In its sample, this clonotype was seen many times. The chain has TRBV7-2 and TRBJ2-5; perhaps TRBD2 as D (6 bases). CDR3 length equals 15 residues. The germline CDR1 and CDR2 sequences are SGHTA and FQGNSA. Trimming stripped 4 bases from V and 5 bases from J, with 17 bases between. The CDR3 here is CASSSVSGGVETQYF. The CDR3 DNA reads TGTGCCAGCAGCTCCGTATCCGGGGGTGTGGAGACCCAGTACTTC. The full variable domain, its missing parts supplied by reference TRBV7-2 and TRBJ2-5, is GAGVSQSPSNKVTEKGKDVELRCDPISGHTALYWYRQSLGQGLEFLIYFQGNSAPDKSGLPSDRFSAERTGGSVSTLTIQRTQQEDSAVYLCASSSVSGGVETQYFGPGTRLLVL.

This clonotype appeared many times. The rearrangement links TRBV6-1 to TRBJ2-7, with D unclear. Germline CDR1 is MNHNS and CDR2 is SASEGT. V was trimmed by 5 bases and J by 0 bases, leaving 11 bases between them. The CDR3 spans 14 residues. The CDR3 region is CASSYPLSSYEQYV. The DNA for the CDR3 is TGTGCCAGCAGTTACCCCCTAAGCTCCTACGAGCAGTACGTC.

This clonotype was seen more than once but under ten times. The chain recombines TRBV6-1 with TRBJ2-7; D possibly corresponds to TRBD2 (5 bases). The germline V gene encodes CDR1 MNHNS and CDR2 SASEGT. V was trimmed by 6 bases and J by 4 bases, leaving 13 bases between them. CDR3 size: 13 residues. CDR3 nucleotide sequence: TGTGCCAGCAGCCAGAGGGAGTTGTACGAGCAGTACGTC. Translated, it gives CASSQRELYEQYV.

There are a few counts of this clonotype. The rearrangement joins TRBV10-3 to TRBJ1-2; D ambiguous. The CDR3 consists of 13 residues. The germline CDR1 and CDR2 sequences are ENHRY and SYGVKD. The germline V and J ends were trimmed by 4 bases and 8 bases, with 14 bases remaining between them. This chain's CDR3 is CAISAHSNFGYTF. CDR3 bases: TGTGCCATCAGTGCACACAGCAATTTCGGCTACACCTTC.

In this sample, this clonotype turned up many times. The V and J genes are TRBV11-2 and TRBJ2-1; D unresolved. V lost 2 bases and J 6 bases, leaving 5 bases between the germline ends. Germline CDR1 reads SGHAT; CDR2 reads FQNNGV. The CDR3 sequence is 12 residues long. The CDR3 nucleotides are TGTGCCAGCAGCTTAAGACTCAATGAGCAGTTCTTC. Protein product: CASSLRLNEQFF.

This clonotype was counted many times. The rearrangement joins TRBV7-9 to TRBJ2-3; no clear D gene. The CDR3 runs to 12 residues. The germline V and J ends were trimmed by 5 bases and 6 bases, with 9 bases remaining between them. The germline V gene has CDR1 SEHNR and CDR2 FQNEAQ (reference sequence). CDR3 amino acids: CASSDPSDTQYF. CDR3 coding DNA: TGTGCCAGCAGCGACCCCAGCGATACGCAGTATTTT.

This clonotype was seen a handful of times. A much larger clone lies a single base off, so this may be a read error. The V call is TRBV20-1, the J call TRBJ2-7; TRBD2 agrees at 9 bases. This CDR3 spans 14 amino acids. The germline CDR1 and CDR2 sequences are DFQATT and SNEGSKA (reference sequence). CDR3 region: CSAKGGLATHEQCF. CDR3 in DNA: TGCAGTGCTAAAGGCGGACTAGCGACCCACGAGCAGTGCTTC.

Here the CDR3 reads CAISDGLDEKLFF. The CDR3 bases are TGTGCCATCAGTGATGGGCTTGACGAAAAACTGTTTTTT. V is TRBV10-3 and J is TRBJ1-4; unclear D gene. The ends were cut back, 3 bases at V and 8 bases at J, with 10 bases in the middle. This CDR3 has 13 residues. Germline assignment: CDR1 ENHRY and CDR2 SYGVKD.

This clonotype was observed many times. The chain has TRBV12-3 or TRBV12-4 and TRBJ1-4; maybe TRBD1 (5 bases). The CDR3 contains 14 residues. V was shortened by 7 bases and J by 3 bases, with 12 bases between the two germline ends. The CDR3 here is CASNRRGANEKLFF. CDR3 nucleotides: TGTGCCAGCAACCGTCGGGGGGCTAATGAAAAACTGTTTTTT.

J is TRBJ2-5 and V is TRBV20-1; 10 nucleotides agree with TRBD2. Germline CDR1 DFQATT, CDR2 SNEGSKA (reference sequence). The CDR3 length is 15 residues. The CDR3 is CGGLAGEMDLETQYF. CDR3 DNA sequence: TGCGGGGGGCTAGCGGGAGAGATGGATTTGGAGACCCAGTACTTC.

This clonotype has just a few counts. The chain has TRBV5-1 and TRBJ2-3, with TRBD1 matching 7 bases. V trimming: 0 bases; J trimming: 0 bases; junction bases outside the gene matches: 4. Germline V CDR1 and CDR2: SGHRS, YFSETQ. This CDR3 comprises 16 residues. The CDR3 region is CASSLAGDSSTDTQYF. The CDR3 DNA is TGCGCCAGCAGCTTGGCCGGGGACAGTAGCACAGATACGCAGTATTTT.

This clonotype was seen at least ten times. The V gene is TRBV11-3, the J gene TRBJ2-3, with TRBD2 matching over 12 bases. V shed 4 bases, J shed 4 bases, and the junction held 12 bases outside the gene matches. Germline assignment: CDR1 SGHNT and CDR2 YENEEA. This CDR3 has 18 residues. CDR3 nucleotide sequence: TGTGCCAGCAGCTACCGACCCTGGACTAGCGGGACACCAGATACGCAGTATTTT. This sequence encodes CASSYRPWTSGTPDTQYF.

In regard to this clonotype: No conserved phenylalanine or tryptophan is present at the end of the CDR3, so a read error is the likely explanation. The chain couples TRBV5-5 to TRBJ1-3, with unresolved D. Trimming took off 2 bases at V and 1 base at J, with 10 bases between the two ends. This CDR3 contains 15 residues. Germline CDR1 and CDR2: SGHKS and YYEKEE (reference sequence). The CDR3 is CASSFGGDSGNTIYS. The DNA of the CDR3 is TGTGCCAGCAGCTTTGGTGGGGATTCTGGAAACACCATATATTCT.

The gene calls are TRBV28 and TRBJ1-2; D gene unclear. The CDR3 covers 15 residues. Trimming took 3 bases from V and 1 from J, leaving 12 bases between them. Germline V gene sequence: CDR1 MDHEN, CDR2 SYDVKM. DNA of the CDR3: TGTGCCAGCAGTTTGATTCCGACGAGTAACTATGGCTACACCTTC. Protein product: CASSLIPTSNYGYTF.

J is TRBJ1-1 and V is TRBV29-1; 11 positions agree with TRBD1. The trim removed 4 bases at V and 4 bases at J, leaving 5 bases unmatched. CDR1 and CDR2 from the germline V gene are SQVTM and ANQGSEA. The CDR3 extends over 14 amino acids. The CDR3 DNA follows: TGCAGCGTTGGGAGCGGGACAGGGGGCACTGAAGCTTTCTTT. As protein: CSVGSGTGGTEAFF.

The J gene is TRBJ2-1, the V gene TRBV7-3; 13 nucleotides align to TRBD2. V shed 1 base, J shed 2 bases, and the junction held 11 bases outside the gene matches. The germline gives CDR1 SGHTA, CDR2 FQGTGA. The CDR3 length is 20 residues. As DNA, the CDR3 is TGTGCCAGCAGCTTAATGGGTTGGACTAGCGGGAGAGGCACCTACAATGAGCAGTTCTTC. Its translation: CASSLMGWTSGRGTYNEQFF.

This clonotype was picked up many times. The gene calls are TRBV3-1 and TRBJ1-2; no definite D call. The CDR3 is 14 residues long. Germline CDR1 LGHDT, CDR2 YNNKEL (reference sequence). Trimming took 4 bases from V and 2 from J, leaving 11 bases between them. The CDR3 here is CASSPGEWNYGYTF. In DNA form, the CDR3 reads TGTGCCAGCAGCCCCGGGGAATGGAACTATGGCTACACCTTC.

This clonotype was counted ten times or more. This chain uses TRBV28 with TRBJ2-6; possible D gene TRBD2, 6 bases. The CDR3 is made up of 16 amino acids. The V gene's germline CDR1 is MDHEN and CDR2 SYDVKM. V lost 5 bases and J 2 bases, leaving 13 bases between the germline ends. The CDR3 reads CASSIPGVTGANVLTF. The CDR3 coding sequence is TGTGCCAGCAGTATCCCGGGAGTTACTGGGGCCAACGTCCTGACTTTC. Supplemented by reference TRBV28 and TRBJ2-6, the full variable domain reads DVKVTQSSRYLVKRTGEKVFLECVQDMDHENMFWYRQDPGLGLRLIYFSYDVKMKEKGDIPEGYSVSREKKERFSLILESASTNQTSMYLCASSIPGVTGANVLTFGAGSRLTVL.

The chain joins TRBV19 to TRBJ1-5; 9 bases are shared with TRBD1. The CDR3 has 15 amino acids. The junction had 9 bases not matched to a gene; V was cut back by 6 bases and J by 6 bases. Germline V gene lookup returns CDR1 LNHDA and CDR2 SQIVND (reference sequence). In nucleotides, the CDR3 is TGTGCCAGTAGACCCGGGACAGGGTTGAGTCAGCCCCAGCATTTT. Amino acids: CASRPGTGLSQPQHF.

This clonotype was observed many times. V is TRBV27 and J is TRBJ2-7; D may be TRBD1 (6 bases). The ends were cut back, 5 bases at V and 6 bases at J, with 23 bases in the middle. The CDR3 is 16 residues long. The germline V gene encodes CDR1 MNHEY and CDR2 SMNVEV (reference sequence). CDR3 residues: CASSPTPLQGFSEQYV. The CDR3 DNA reads as TGTGCCAGCAGTCCGACCCCTTTACAGGGTTTTAGCGAGCAGTACGTC.

This clonotype occurred a few times. V gene TRBV10-2 combines with J gene TRBJ2-1, with D unclear. This CDR3 contains 12 residues. Germline CDR1 and CDR2: WSHSY and SAAADI. The ends were cut back, 7 bases at V and 4 bases at J, with 8 bases in the middle. CDR3 protein: CASIGEYNEQFF. The CDR3 DNA follows: TGCGCCAGCATCGGAGAATACAATGAGCAGTTCTTC.

Many counts were recorded for this clonotype. This chain joins TRBV29-1 and TRBJ2-7; 10 bases agree with TRBD2. V shed 8 bases and J 6 bases; nucleotides not matched to a gene: 7. The CDR3 is made up of 12 amino acids. Germline CDR1 is SQVTM and CDR2 is ANQGSEA. Here the CDR3 reads CSTIRTSGEQYF. The CDR3 DNA is TGCAGCACCATTAGGACTAGCGGCGAGCAGTACTTC.

This clonotype has just a few counts. The chain links TRBV20-1 to TRBJ2-7; 8 nucleotides match TRBD2. With V trimmed by 4 bases and J by 2 bases, 7 bases remained unmatched. The length of the CDR3 is 14 residues. CDR1 is DFQATT and CDR2 is SNEGSKA in the germline V gene (reference sequence). CDR3 bases: TGCAGTGCTAATAACGCGGGAGGCCCCTACGAGCAGTACTTC. It codes for CSANNAGGPYEQYF.

This clonotype was seen ten or more times. V and J are TRBV20-1 and TRBJ2-1; 9 positions agree with TRBD2. Germline CDR1 DFQATT, CDR2 SNEGSKA (reference sequence). The CDR3 consists of 15 residues. With 5 bases clipped from V and 8 bases from J, the junction kept 13 bases outside the gene matches. The CDR3 sequence: CSALRASGNLDEQFF. DNA for the CDR3: TGCAGTGCTCTTAGGGCTAGCGGGAATTTAGATGAGCAGTTCTTC.

This clonotype was found a few times. Here the CDR3 reads CASSFRQGVNEKLFF. CDR3 DNA: TGTGCCAGTAGTTTCAGACAGGGTGTGAACGAAAAACTGTTTTTT. The rearrangement links TRBV19 to TRBJ1-4; 7 bases are a match to TRBD1. The germline V gene has CDR1 LNHDA and CDR2 SQIVND (reference sequence). V was clipped by 5 bases and J by 8 bases; unmatched bases: 11. This CDR3 has 15 residues.

This clonotype was observed a handful of times. V gene TRBV4-1 combines with J gene TRBJ2-1; 8 bases are a match to TRBD2. This CDR3 comprises 17 residues. Trimming took 3 bases from V and 7 from J; bases not matched to a gene: 14. The germline V gene encodes CDR1 MGHRA and CDR2 YSYEKL. CDR3 DNA: TGCGCCAGCAGCCACCGTCGAGCGGGAGATCCCTCAAATGAGCAGTTCTTC. It specifies CASSHRRAGDPSNEQFF.

The V and J genes are TRBV11-3 and TRBJ2-1; 8 bases align to TRBD2. CDR3 length equals 16 residues. Trimming cost V 5 bases and J 9 bases; bases outside gene matches: 15. CDR1 SGHNT and CDR2 YENEEA come from the germline V gene. The CDR3 reads CASSKGKAGAMGEQFF. CDR3 sequence (DNA): TGTGCCAGCAGCAAGGGGAAAGCGGGAGCCATGGGTGAGCAGTTCTTC.